These 18 T cell receptor beta chains were all obtained from the same sample, sequenced in a study of T cell responses to AZD1222 COVID-19 vaccine. Profiled with immunoSEQ multiplex PCR; TCRdb holds only in-frame clones, not every one. The table lists over 150,000 clones, approximately 94% of them singletons. The specimen comprised peripheral blood, sampled 28 days after the second AZD1222 dose. Receptors were obtained from an adult who received the AZD1222 COVID-19 vaccine.

The chain carries TRBV12-3 or TRBV12-4 and TRBJ1-2, with D maybe TRBD1 (5 bases). V lost 4 bases to trimming and J lost 7 bases, with 13 bases between them. The CDR3 runs 13 residues. CDR3 protein: CASSSGRRLGYTF. DNA for the CDR3: TGTGCCAGCAGTTCGGGACGTCGACTTGGCTACACCTTC.

The V call is TRBV19, the J call TRBJ1-6; D is undetermined. V was trimmed by 7 bases and J by 10 bases, leaving 17 bases between them. CDR1 is LNHDA, CDR2 SQIVND, per germline (reference sequence). CDR3 length equals 14 residues. The CDR3 loop reads CASNTGSLMSPLHF. The CDR3 DNA reads TGTGCCAGTAATACGGGGTCCTTGATGTCACCCCTCCACTTT. The full variable domain, with the rest looked up from reference TRBV19 and TRBJ1-6, is DGGITQSPKYLFRKEGQNVTLSCEQNLNHDAMYWYRQDPGQGLRLIYYSQIVNDFQKGDIAEGYSVSREKKESFPLTVTSAQKNPTAFYLCASNTGSLMSPLHFGNGTRLTVT.

This rearrangement joins TRBV6-1 to TRBJ1-1; weak D call: TRBD1 (6 bases). Germline values: CDR1 MNHNS, CDR2 SASEGT. This CDR3 contains 17 residues. The V end lost 1 base, the J end lost 1 base, and 16 bases lay between the germline ends. This CDR3 is CASSEGAWGRGNTEAFF. The CDR3 nucleotides read TGTGCCAGCAGTGAAGGAGCCTGGGGCAGGGGGAACACTGAAGCTTTCTTT.

In this sample, this clone turned up once. The chain recombines TRBV10-3 with TRBJ2-2; 13 positions agree with TRBD2. Germline-derived CDR1 and CDR2 are ENHRY and SYGVKD. This CDR3 spans 15 amino acids. The J segment lost 4 bases and the V segment lost 4 bases, leaving 0 bases of the junction unmatched. CDR3 in amino acids: CAISGTSGGTGELFF. In nucleotides, the CDR3 is TGTGCCATCAGTGGGACTAGCGGGGGCACCGGGGAGCTGTTTTTT.

The chain carries TRBV10-3 and TRBJ1-4, with 7 bases identical to TRBD1. The CDR3 is 14 amino acids. From germline, CDR1 is ENHRY and CDR2 SYGVKD. V was clipped by 6 bases and J by 7 bases; unmatched bases: 8. The chain's CDR3 is CAISPTGRGEKLFF. In nucleotides, the CDR3 is TGTGCCATCAGCCCGACAGGGCGAGGTGAAAAACTGTTTTTT.

The chain joins TRBV7-6 to TRBJ1-5, with a tentative D call TRBD1 (5 bases). Trimming took off 6 bases at V and 2 bases at J, with 14 bases between the two ends. The germline CDR1 and CDR2 sequences are SGHVS and FNYEAQ. The CDR3 spans 15 residues. CDR3: CASSPTLGGNQPQHF. CDR3 sequence (DNA): TGTGCCAGCAGTCCTACCCTGGGGGGCAATCAGCCCCAGCATTTT.

The chain combines TRBV6-5 with TRBJ1-1; perhaps TRBD1 as D (6 bases). The CDR3 covers 13 residues. Germline V CDR1 and CDR2: MNHEY, SVGAGI. The germline V and J ends were trimmed by 6 bases and 9 bases, with 17 bases remaining between them. The CDR3 loop reads CASSPVDSTKAFF. CDR3 DNA: TGTGCCAGCAGCCCAGTGGACAGCACGAAAGCTTTCTTT.

The chain recombines TRBV5-1 with TRBJ2-1; 9 bases align to TRBD1. CDR1 and CDR2 (germline): SGHRS, YFSETQ. The CDR3 is 17 amino acids. Losses at the gene ends were 4 bases for V and 8 bases for J; bases not matched to a gene: 16. CDR3 region: CASSLTNPGQGIDEQFF. CDR3 coding DNA: TGCGCCAGCAGCCTCACAAATCCGGGACAGGGTATCGATGAGCAGTTCTTC. The complete variable domain, with remaining parts taken from reference TRBV5-1 and TRBJ2-1, reads KAGVTQTPRYLIKTRGQQVTLSCSPISGHRSVSWYQQTPGQGLQFLFEYFSETQRNKGNFPGRFSGRQFSNSRSEMNVSTLELGDSALYLCASSLTNPGQGIDEQFFGPGTRLTVL.

This clone was observed a single time. V usage is TRBV6-4 and J usage is TRBJ2-3, with a weak D call TRBD1 (6 bases). The germline V gene has CDR1 MRHNA and CDR2 SNTAGT. V was cut by 3 bases and J by 2 bases, with 12 bases left in between. The CDR3 totals 15 residues. In nucleotides, the CDR3 is TGTGCCAGCAGTGAACAGGGAGTGGCCACAGATACGCAGTATTTT. Its protein product is CASSEQGVATDTQYF.

This chain links TRBV5-1 with TRBJ1-2, with D unresolved. CDR1 is SGHRS, CDR2 YFSETQ, per germline. The length of the CDR3 is 14 residues. V dropped 6 bases and J dropped 0 bases, with 12 bases sitting between them. CDR3 in DNA: TGCGCCAGCACCCTGGAGGGCCCTAACTATGGCTACACCTTC. Translated, it gives CASTLEGPNYGYTF.

This chain joins TRBV7-6 and TRBJ1-5; D not resolved. Between the trimmed V and J ends, which lost 1 base and 0 bases, there was a span of 13 bases. CDR1 is SGHVS, CDR2 FNYEAQ, per germline. This CDR3 is built from 17 residues. CDR3 amino acids: CASSLGQRVDSNQPQHF. CDR3 in DNA: TGTGCCAGCAGCTTAGGGCAGAGGGTAGATAGCAATCAGCCCCAGCATTTT.

The rearrangement joins TRBV14 to TRBJ2-2; maybe TRBD2 (7 bases). The CDR3 spans 18 residues. From germline, CDR1 is SGHDN and CDR2 FVKESK. Trimming took 2 bases from V and 4 from J, leaving 20 bases between them. The CDR3 DNA reads as TGTGCCAGCAGCCAACTCCTAGTAGGGGGGGCCGGCACCGGGGAGCTGTTTTTT. It is translated as CASSQLLVGGAGTGELFF.

The chain uses TRBV2 and TRBJ1-5; D unclear. The CDR3 has 14 amino acids. V was clipped by 3 bases and J by 7 bases, with 13 bases between them. Germline V gene data show CDR1 as SNHLY and CDR2 as FYNNEI. The CDR3, as DNA: TGTGCCAGCAGTGACCTTTGGGGTTTCCAGCCCCAGCATTTT. Residues: CASSDLWGFQPQHF.

In this sample, this clone turned up a few times. The chain couples TRBV30 to TRBJ1-3; D possibly corresponds to TRBD1 (5 bases). V was pared by 0 bases and J by 6 bases, with 6 bases between. Germline values: CDR1 GTSNPN, CDR2 SVGIG (reference sequence). This CDR3 spans 12 amino acids. CDR3 in amino acids: CAWSVQENTIYF. The CDR3 coding sequence is TGTGCCTGGAGTGTACAGGAAAACACCATATATTTT.

V gene TRBV5-6 combines with J gene TRBJ1-1, with D unresolved. V was trimmed by 2 bases and J by 4 bases, leaving 12 bases between them. The germline V gene encodes CDR1 SGHDT and CDR2 YYEEEE. The CDR3 totals 14 residues. The CDR3 DNA reads as TGTGCCAGCAGCTTAGGGCCTGGCGGCACTGAAGCTTTCTTT. Protein: CASSLGPGGTEAFF.

V and J are TRBV7-2 and TRBJ1-2; D gene uncertain. There are 13 residues in the CDR3. CDR1 is SGHTA, CDR2 FQGNSA, per germline. V lost 0 bases to trimming and J lost 5 bases, with 7 bases between them. CDR3 nucleotides: TGTGCCAGCAGCTTAGCGGTGAGATATGGCTACACCTTC. This translates into CASSLAVRYGYTF.

The chain uses TRBV4-1 and TRBJ2-5, with D tentatively TRBD1 (6 bases). The ends were cut back, 1 base at V and 1 base at J, with 22 bases in the middle. CDR1 is MGHRA and CDR2 is YSYEKL in the germline V gene. The CDR3 sequence is 19 residues long. This chain's CDR3 is CASSQGITPARTVQETQYF. As DNA, the CDR3 is TGCGCCAGCAGCCAAGGTATTACCCCGGCTAGGACAGTCCAAGAGACCCAGTACTTC.

The chain has TRBV9 and TRBJ2-3; possible D gene TRBD2, 6 bases. This CDR3 spans 15 amino acids. With 2 bases removed from V and 0 bases from J, the gap between germline ends came to 10 bases. Germline V gene data show CDR1 as SGDLS and CDR2 as YYNGEE. The CDR3 is CASSVAGPSTDTQYF. The CDR3 nucleotides are TGTGCCAGCAGCGTCGCGGGACCCAGCACAGATACGCAGTATTTT.